This T cell receptor beta chain was sequenced during a study of cytomegalovirus exposure and HLA in healthy donors. In the PCR, 60 Vbeta and 13 Jbeta primers were used. Here immunoSEQ multiplex PCR was the method, and the copy in TCRdb shows in-frame clones only, minus some. The sample carries some 40,000 clones, more than 65% recorded once. This clonotype originated in a man between 45 and 60 years old in good health and CMV-seronegative. Sequenced: PBMCs.

CDR3 loop: CASSKKRRVPGKTEAFF. The CDR3 DNA is TGTGCCAGCAGCAAAAAACGCAGGGTACCAGGGAAGACTGAAGCTTTCTTT. The chain recombines TRBV21-1 with TRBJ1-1; whether TRBD1, the table's D call, matches the DNA was not checked. TRBV21-1 represents a pseudogene. This CDR3 is 17 amino acids long.